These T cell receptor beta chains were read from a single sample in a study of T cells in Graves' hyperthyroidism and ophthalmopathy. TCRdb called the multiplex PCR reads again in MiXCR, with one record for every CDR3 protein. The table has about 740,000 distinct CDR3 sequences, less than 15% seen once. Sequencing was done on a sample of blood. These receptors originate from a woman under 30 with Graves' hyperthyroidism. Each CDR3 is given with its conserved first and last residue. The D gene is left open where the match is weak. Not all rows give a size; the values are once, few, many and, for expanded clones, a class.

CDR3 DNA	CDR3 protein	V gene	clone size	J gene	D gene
TGTGCCAGCAGCCGGTTGGGGGCCCAAGAGACCCAGTACTTC	CASSRLGAQETQYF	TRBV3-1	many	TRBJ2-5	-
TGTGCCAGCAGCCCAACGGGAGGGGGTAGGTCGGAGCAGTACTTC	CASSPTGGGRSEQYF	TRBV7-6	few	TRBJ2-7	TRBD2
TGTGCCAGCAGCTCCACCGCCTTTGGCACAGATACGCAGTATTTT	CASSSTAFGTDTQYF	TRBV7-3	-	TRBJ2-3	-
TGCAGTGCTAGAGCTGACGGCAACAACGGGAAACTGTTTTTT	CSARADGNNGKLFF	TRBV20-1	many	TRBJ1-4	-
TGCGCCAGCAGCCAAGAGGAAGATTATAACTATGGCTACACCTTC	CASSQEEDYNYGYTF	TRBV4-1	few	TRBJ1-2	-
TGTGCCAGCAGTGAATGGGGAAAGTATCAGCCCCAGCATTTT	CASSEWGKYQPQHF	TRBV2	many	TRBJ1-5	-
TGCGCCAGCAGCCACTTGGGCGCCGGGACCCGGGGAACCAAAAACATTCAGTACTTC	CASSHLGAGTRGTKNIQYF	TRBV4-1	once	TRBJ2-4	-
TGTGCCAGCAGTTATACAGGGCCTGGGGCCAACGTCCTGACTTTC	CASSYTGPGANVLTF	TRBV28	-	TRBJ2-6	-
TGTGCCAGCGCCTCTTTGGGGGCCTCCTACAATGAGCAGTTCTTC	CASASLGASYNEQFF	TRBV27	many	TRBJ2-1	-
TGTGCCAGCAATCAACCTGGCAGGACCCACGCTGGGGCCAACGTCCTGACTTTC	CASNQPGRTHAGANVLTF	TRBV12-3/TRBV12-4	few	TRBJ2-6	-
TGTGCCAGCCGAATAGGGGGGTATAGGGCCAAAAACATTCAGTACTTC	CASRIGGYRAKNIQYF	TRBV6-1	-	TRBJ2-4	-
TGTGCCAGCAGTCGGGACCCGAAGGCAGGAAATCACAATGAGCAGTTCTTC	CASSRDPKAGNHNEQFF	TRBV6-1	many	TRBJ2-1	-
TGTGCCTGGAGATGGGCGGGAGTGCTTGAGCAGTTCTTC	CAWRWAGVLEQFF	TRBV30	many	TRBJ2-1	TRBD2
TGTGCCATCAGTCGACCTAGCGGGAGTACCGAAATATTGTACAATGAGCAGTTCTTC	CAISRPSGSTEILYNEQFF	TRBV10-3	many	TRBJ2-1	TRBD2
TGTGCCAGCAGCTTCCTGACTGGGAGCTCTGGGGCCAACGTCCTGACTTTC	CASSFLTGSSGANVLTF	TRBV7-9	few	TRBJ2-6	-
TGTGCCAGCTCACGCAACCCGGGACTAGCGGGAGTCGGCGGGGAGCTGTTTTTT	CASSRNPGLAGVGGELFF	TRBV18	-	TRBJ2-2	TRBD2
TGCGCCGGCAGTGAACGGACAGGATACTACGAGCAGTACTTC	CAGSERTGYYEQYF	TRBV10-1	-	TRBJ2-7	TRBD1
TGTGCCAGCACTCAGGGAAATGTGCAGTATTTT	CASTQGNVQYF	TRBV6-1	many	TRBJ2-3	-
TGTGCCAGCTCACCTTGGCTAGCGGGAGGCGAAAACGAGCAGTACTTC	CASSPWLAGGENEQYF	TRBV18	many	TRBJ2-7	TRBD2
TGTGCCACCAGTGATTTGGGTAGGGGGCAGGAGCAGTTCTTC	CATSDLGRGQEQFF	TRBV24-1	-	TRBJ2-1	TRBD1
TGTGCCAGCAGTTCGTTAGATAAGGCCAACGTCCTGACTTTC	CASSSLDKANVLTF	TRBV28	many	TRBJ2-6	-
TGTGCCAGCAGGGAACGACAGGGGGCGAACACCGGGGAGCTGTTTTTT	CASRERQGANTGELFF	TRBV7-9	few	TRBJ2-2	TRBD1